The text below deals with one T cell receptor (beta chain). Antigen unknown. cDNA came from roughly 0.53 to 1 ug RNA primed by random hexamers. Amplification of TCR beta CDR3 by immunoSEQ multiplex PCR spanned 54 Vbeta and 13 Jbeta. Each CDR3 protein gets one entry after TCRdb re-called the immunoSEQ multiplex PCR reads with MiXCR. The table records about 210,000 distinct CDR3 sequences, 85% to 95% of them present only once. The CD8+ and CD4+ T cells were negatively isolated, with the TEMRA cells enriched by FACS. This record comes from a study of CD8 T cells in Susac syndrome. Study findings and constraints: The study acknowledged a relatively small number of individuals in its TCR sequencing and HLA analysis.

This TCR derives from a human donor in good health. Sequences were obtained from CD4+ T cells from PBMCs.

The CDR3 nucleotides are TGTGCCAGCTCACCAAGGACAGGATTTTACAATGAGCAGTTCTTC. Translating it yields CASSPRTGFYNEQFF. This chain uses TRBV18 with TRBJ2-1; 7 bases map to TRBD1. The trim removed 2 bases at V and 4 bases at J, leaving 5 bases unmatched. The length of the CDR3 is 15 residues. Germline V gene data show CDR1 as KGHSH and CDR2 as LQKENI.